This TCR beta chain derives from a study of blood T cells in healthy people across ages. Overall study results and limits: Because donor CMV status was unknown, expanded clonotype changes were possibly confounded. Age brought a roughly linear fall in TCR beta diversity measured per million T cells.

Concerning this clonotype itself: Its target is unknown.

Combining a sample-barcoded 5' primer with a J-beta primer mix, a second PCR ran for 7 to 11 cycles. TCRdb passed the 5' RACE reads through MiXCR, listing each CDR3 protein once. The repertoire holds about 1.4 million distinct CDR3 sequences, with roughly 59% as singletons. The donors, healthy Caucasians from Russia, were aged 6 to 90. Deletions cut 5 bases from V and 0 bases from J, with 20 bases between. This CDR3 is built from 16 residues. Germline assignment: CDR1 DFQATT and CDR2 SNEGSKA (reference sequence). The chain employs TRBV20-1 and TRBJ2-7; D unclear. This TCR was recovered from a young man in good health. The sample comprised blood. CDR3 nucleotides: TGCAGTGCTCCGAGGAAAACTTGGTATAGCTCCTACGAGCAGTACTTC. This sequence encodes CSAPRKTWYSSYEQYF.